This T cell receptor (beta chain) was obtained from a study of cytomegalovirus exposure and HLA in healthy donors. The length of the CDR3 is 14 residues. Trimming pared 5 bases from V and 0 bases from J, leaving 8 bases between. Germline V lookup: CDR1 SGHAT, CDR2 FQNNGV. The PCR was carried out with 60 Vbeta primers and 13 Jbeta primers. The assay was immunoSEQ multiplex PCR, and TCRdb's table has in-frame clones only and misses some. The sample yields more than 95,000 clones, roughly 75% seen once. V and J are TRBV11-2 and TRBJ1-3; no firm D call. Material for sequencing was PBMCs. This sequence was found in a man younger than 45 in good health and CMV-seropositive. CDR3 sequence reads: CASSRLDSGNTIYF. The CDR3 nucleotides are TGTGCCAGCAGCCGGCTAGACTCTGGAAACACCATATATTTT.